This T cell receptor beta chain was identified in a study of shared clonotypes between healthy human individuals. Whole-study results and caveats: The authors expected sequencing depth to affect clonotype sharing among donors.

Adult donors, all healthy and HIV-negative, had no recent acute infections or vaccinations. About 100 million PBMCs were counted before genomic DNA extraction. The assay ran at deep level. Clones were sequenced by immunoSEQ multiplex PCR, and TCRdb holds only the in-frame ones, with some missing. The repertoire holds fewer than 500,000 clones, with nearly 80% as singletons. This CDR3 is built from 15 residues. In germline, CDR1 is SGHAT, CDR2 FQNNGV. The V end lost 1 base, the J end lost 2 bases, and 9 bases lay between the germline ends. As regards this clone: What it binds is not known.

The specimen sequenced was PBMCs. The chain carries TRBV11-2 and TRBJ2-4, with D hard to call. The source is a woman in her thirties or forties in good health. Some clones in this sample may be carry-over from other donors' samples. This CDR3 reads CASSLGLVTKNIQYF. Written as DNA, the CDR3 is TGTGCCAGCAGCTTAGGATTGGTCACCAAAAACATTCAGTACTTC.